The following is a TCR beta chain sequence with its context. The antigen this receptor binds is unknown. No qualities accompany the bases; no much larger clone lies one base away. The source of the sample is a study of cytomegalovirus exposure and HLA in healthy donors (dated by TCRdb to the late 2010s). Describing the broader study: An earlier analysis of a few hundred of the donors reported approximately 300 Gb of sequence data and 95 million to 140 million unique TCR beta sequences obtained from about 200 million T cells. The number of donors typed differed by locus, with about 629-630 for A, B, C, DRB1 and DQB1, roughly 520 for DQA1, approximately 570 for DPA1, and roughly 450 for DPB1. An earlier analysis of nearly 600 of the donors applied high-throughput TCR beta sequencing to assess whether each TCR beta V gene segment acted as functional or pseudogenic. Both class I and class II loci were covered by HLA typing, at four-digit resolution. The study aimed to test whether signatures of past pathogen exposure could be identified by cataloging public T cell receptors. Rather than drawing on any new phenotypic data, the later analysis identified candidate immune exposures from TCR beta sequences and the way those sequences occurred across donors. Donor age, sex, ethnicity and CMV serostatus were compiled together with the repertoire data. To predict cytomegalovirus infection status, the study combined high-throughput TCR immunosequencing, statistical association of individual TCRs with disease status, and machine learning. An early release that covered more than 550 HLA-typed donors contained approximately 300 gigabases of sequencing data and 65 million to 100 million unique TCR sequences. Of the roughly 410 genotyped donors, 81% were placed in the genetic ancestry cluster associated with self-reported Caucasian donors. Because of strong linkage in the cohort, five DR-DQ haplotypes were treated as single units for association and clustering. In a later genetic analysis, genome-wide SNP genotypes for about three fifths of the roughly 670 donors were used, and that subset was treated as a discovery cohort. Along with the 666-subject first cohort, a separate validation cohort of over a hundred different subjects was used. The study used immunosequencing to profile the T cell repertoires of approximately 650 subjects and linked those repertoires to cytomegalovirus serostatus. All discovery cohort repertoires had been generated on a single sequencing platform. In a later analysis, previously published TCR beta repertoires from more than 500 donors were re-analyzed and high-resolution HLA genotyping was added so that TCR occurrence patterns could be studied. Among about 410 genotyped donors of the cohort, an average of roughly 230,000 unique TCR beta nucleotide sequences was sequenced per donor, of which about 20% were non-productive.

Study-wide findings and limitations: A further reported finding was that TCR beta sequences accurately predicted the HLA-A and HLA-B alleles for most subjects in the first cohort. In a later analysis, the rate of TCR association differed among HLA loci, with DRB1 alleles having the most associated TCRs and HLA-C alleles having the fewest. Most TCR sequences were seen in very few donors, while some public TCRs were found in many individuals. For the cohort, immune exposure information was limited to CMV serostatus. In a later analysis, HLA-associated TCR beta chains showed more clonal expansion and lower generation probabilities than non-associated chains that were equally common. Only TCR beta chains were sequenced in this cohort, and the absence of alpha or paired-chain data limited detectable features. A later analysis associated about 17,000 TCR beta sequences with specific HLA alleles at a false discovery rate of 0.05. A later analysis reported that several top co-occurrence clusters appeared linked to parvovirus B19, influenza, CMV and Epstein-Barr virus. When HLA alleles, especially DR and DQ, strongly co-occurred, TCR associations were difficult to assign to individual alleles. A cluster of highly shared sequence variants was judged likely to represent a technical artifact of the sequencing pipeline. The authors suggested that the approach could potentially be generalized to other disease states and immunological phenotypes. The classifier was reported to diagnose cytomegalovirus status with high specificity and sensitivity in both the original and validation cohorts. In vitro tests confirmed that three of the cytomegalovirus-associated TCR beta chains recognize cytomegalovirus antigens. Broadly in line with IMGT annotations, most TCR beta V segments showed up in productive rearrangements about 90% or about 30% of the time in an earlier analysis of about 500 of the donors. Presence/absence analyses assumed roughly uniform sequencing depth across donors, an assumption that may not hold. Because some donors lacked HLA typing at each locus, the association tests relied only on the typed subset. The earlier analysis of a few hundred of the donors excluded 15 to 20 rarely observed V segments, including chromosome 9 orphons, because counts were too low. Some IMGT-functional V segments, including TRBV6-2 and TRBV6-3, could not be distinguished by the 87-base-pair reads and were therefore excluded. According to a later genetic analysis, donors in an Asian-associated ancestry cluster had fewer N-insertions in productive TCRs than the approximately 690-donor mean. Correlated functional status among segregating V segments might reflect linkage disequilibrium, but an unknown experimental factor could not be ruled out. Most CMV-associated TCR beta chains appeared to be HLA-restricted in a later analysis, and the HLA associations seemed to be driven largely by CMV exposure. A later genetic analysis associated a missense DCLRE1C variant with V-gene and J-gene trimming of TCR beta chains, and an independent cohort replicated the association. The study listed 164 TCR beta chains as associated with cytomegalovirus.

Taken from the germline V gene, the CDR1 and CDR2 loops are SGHVS and FNYEAQ. From cysteine to phenylalanine, the CDR3 is 18 amino acids long. The read is trimmed to its CDR3 DNA, 54 bases read in frame from base 1. The germline V and J ends show losses of 1 base and 3 bases respectively, and no gene match explains 10 bases of the junction. The method behind the library was the immunoSEQ multiplex PCR assay. The multiplex PCR relied on a mix of 60 forward primers for TCR Vbeta segments and 13 reverse primers for TCR Jbeta segments. A multiplex PCR assay on genomic DNA amplified the CDR3 region of rearranged TCR beta genes. The Illumina HiSeq System was used to sequence the amplified TCR beta libraries as 87-base-pair reads. For the original study's pipeline: In a later analysis, roughly 80 million unique TCR beta chains were counted across the 500 to 700 repertoires, and approximately 11 million of these chains were shared by at least two donors. Raw reads were error-corrected and collapsed into unique sequences with a nearest-neighbor algorithm that merged closely related sequences to remove PCR and sequencing errors. To assign V, D and J gene segments, CDR3 sequences were aligned to IMGT reference sequences. Each retained sequence needed at least a six-nucleotide match to both a V gene segment and a J gene segment. Rearrangements were called productive when the CDR3 lacked stop codons and stayed in frame with V and J; all others were non-productive. Following IMGT convention, CDR3 was defined as the stretch from the second conserved V-encoded cysteine to the conserved J-encoded phenylalanine. The earlier analysis of 500 to 750 of the donors excluded any sequence lacking an unambiguous match to a single V gene segment. In an earlier analysis of several hundred of the donors, a V segment was called functional when productive rearrangements were above 56.7%, and segregating when the standard deviation between donors exceeded 5%. A statistical classification framework was built for diagnosing cytomegalovirus status from the catalog of TCR beta chain sequences. V and J gene assignment, in a later analysis, came from comparing TCR nucleotide sequences with IMGT/GENE-DB human TR gene sequences. The TCRdist pipeline was used in a later analysis to assign CDR3 sequences and most-parsimonious VDJ recombination scenarios. In a later analysis, each TCR beta chain was defined by its CDR3 amino acid sequence together with its V-gene family, and reads without a unique V-gene family were excluded. In a later analysis, fewer than 600 highly shared, low-generation-probability nucleotide sequences were removed to address suspected cross-contamination and a sequencing artifact. For each public chain, a later analysis derived a clonal expansion index from normalized ranks of inferred template counts within each repertoire. In a later analysis, generation probabilities were computed with a VDJ recombination model fitted to out-of-frame rearrangements, and the resulting probabilities were checked against IGoR. Hypergeometric tests were used in a later analysis to score TCR-TCR, TCR-HLA and TCR-CMV co-occurrence, with a repertoire-size bias correction applied to the TCR pairs. False discovery rates were estimated in a later analysis by permuting HLA or CMV assignments 20 times. In a later analysis, co-occurring TCRs were grouped with DBSCAN, and TCRdist sequence similarity was added when clustering was performed within HLA-allele-positive subsets. Repertoires with fewer than 30,000 or more than 120,000 public chains, plus five repertoires with anomalous nucleotide sharing, were excluded from co-occurrence clustering. The immuneACCESS repertoire file appears here via TCRdb, limited to in-frame rearrangements. These files lack a portion of the clones; in checked studies, under half of the deficit traces to unresolved V genes, and the cause of the others is not known. The V and J calls and clone size were taken over from that table, and D and trimming were inferred from the DNA. This sample lists about 150,000 clones; 86% were detected once. Almost 2% of the sample comes from the top ten.

The cohort was made up of several hundred healthy bone marrow donors. At the time of sampling, every cohort member was nominally healthy, though immune exposures that went unrecorded were likely present. The donor tested CMV seronegative, placing the donor among the roughly 340 seronegative members of the cohort. A peripheral blood sample was collected from each donor, and TCR beta sequencing was performed on peripheral blood mononuclear cells. Genomic DNA was extracted from the blood cell samples with the Qiagen DNeasy Blood Extraction Kit. Sequencing used PBMCs. This receptor chain uses TRBV7-6 and TRBJ2-2, with 8 central nucleotides matching TRBD1. The receptor's source is a woman aged 18 to 35 in good health and CMV-seronegative. The CDR3 loop reads CASSLGVGQGSHTGELFF. The DNA sequence reads TGTGCCAGCAGCTTAGGGGTCGGACAGGGCTCCCACACCGGGGAGCTGTTTTTT.